This entry features one T cell receptor (beta chain) sequence. Its specificity is not known. The data were obtained in a study of cytomegalovirus exposure and HLA in healthy donors. Study-level findings and limits: Indistinguishability led to the exclusion of some V segments, TRBV6-2 and TRBV6-3 included. Most of the TCR beta V segments (in an earlier analysis) were productive either about 90% or about 30% of the time.

CDR3 size: 12 residues. Trimming left V 4 bases short and J 2 bases short, with 3 bases between. Germline V CDR1 and CDR2: MNHEY, SMNVEV (reference sequence). 13 Jbeta primers and 60 Vbeta primers were used for the PCR. Sequencing used immunoSEQ multiplex PCR; TCRdb keeps in-frame clones, though not all of them. The repertoire holds 100,000 to 150,000 clones, with roughly 76% as singletons. The TCR was taken from a woman in her 50s in good health and CMV-seronegative. Sample: PBMCs. This rearrangement joins TRBV27 to TRBJ1-5; D not certain. Written as DNA, the CDR3 is TGTGCCAGCAGTTCGGGCAATCAGCCCCAGCATTTT. It is translated as CASSSGNQPQHF.